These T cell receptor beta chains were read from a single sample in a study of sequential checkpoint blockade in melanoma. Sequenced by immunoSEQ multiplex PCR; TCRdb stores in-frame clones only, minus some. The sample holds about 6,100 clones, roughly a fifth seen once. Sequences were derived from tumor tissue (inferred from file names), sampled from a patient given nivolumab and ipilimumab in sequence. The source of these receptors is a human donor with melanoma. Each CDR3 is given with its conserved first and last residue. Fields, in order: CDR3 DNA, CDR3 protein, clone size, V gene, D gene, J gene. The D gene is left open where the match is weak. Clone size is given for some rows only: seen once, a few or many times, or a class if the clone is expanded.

CDR3nt: TGTGCCAGCAGCAGCCACGGGGGGCCCTCCTACGAGCAGTACTTC
CDR3aa: CASSSHGGPSYEQYF
abundance: few
v_gene: TRBV11-3
d_gene: .
j_gene: TRBJ2-7

CDR3nt: TGTGCCAGCAGTGACATTGCGGGAGTGGTTGATACGCAGTATTTT
CDR3aa: CASSDIAGVVDTQYF
abundance: .
v_gene: TRBV6-8
d_gene: TRBD2
j_gene: TRBJ2-3

CDR3nt: TGTGCCAGTAGTAGGCAGAACTATGGCTACACCTTC
CDR3aa: CASSRQNYGYTF
abundance: few
v_gene: TRBV19
d_gene: .
j_gene: TRBJ1-2

CDR3nt: TGTGCCAGTTTACAGGGGCCGCGGTTCCCGAATGAGCAGTTCTTC
CDR3aa: CASLQGPRFPNEQFF
abundance: few
v_gene: TRBV6-8
d_gene: TRBD1
j_gene: TRBJ2-1

CDR3nt: TGCGCCAGCAGCTTTCTTACAGGGGACACCGGGGAGCTGTTTTTT
CDR3aa: CASSFLTGDTGELFF
abundance: few
v_gene: TRBV5-1
d_gene: TRBD1
j_gene: TRBJ2-2

CDR3nt: TGTGCCAGCAGTTGGGTTCGGGCTGGAAACACCATATATTTT
CDR3aa: CASSWVRAGNTIYF
abundance: medium-sized
v_gene: TRBV28
d_gene: .
j_gene: TRBJ1-3

CDR3nt: TGTGCCAGCAATGACCCGGGGATATCGTCCTACAATGAGCAGTTCTTC
CDR3aa: CASNDPGISSYNEQFF
abundance: few
v_gene: TRBV6-8
d_gene: .
j_gene: TRBJ2-1

CDR3nt: TGTGCCAGCAGTTTAGAGGGGACATCCTACAATGAGCAGTTCTTC
CDR3aa: CASSLEGTSYNEQFF
abundance: .
v_gene: TRBV8-2
d_gene: .
j_gene: TRBJ2-1

CDR3nt: TGTGCCACCAGCAGAGGAACGACAGCGAACACCGGGGAGCTGTTTTTT
CDR3aa: CATSRGTTANTGELFF
abundance: .
v_gene: TRBV15
d_gene: .
j_gene: TRBJ2-2

CDR3nt: TGCGCCAGCAGCTTGAGGGGACCTAACCTTTCCGGCACAGATACGCAGTATTTT
CDR3aa: CASSLRGPNLSGTDTQYF
abundance: .
v_gene: TRBV5-1
d_gene: .
j_gene: TRBJ2-3

CDR3nt: TGCGCCAGCAGCTTTTTGGGGGACAGGGGTAATGAAAAACTGTTTTTT
CDR3aa: CASSFLGDRGNEKLFF
abundance: .
v_gene: TRBV5-1
d_gene: TRBD1
j_gene: TRBJ1-4

CDR3nt: TGCGCCAGCAGCCCCACTTTGGGGTGGACCTACGAGCAGTACTTC
CDR3aa: CASSPTLGWTYEQYF
abundance: few
v_gene: TRBV5-1
d_gene: .
j_gene: TRBJ2-7

CDR3nt: TGTGCTAGTGGTTTGTCCACTATAGAAGCTTTCTTT
CDR3aa: CASGLSTIEAFF
abundance: .
v_gene: TRBV12-5
d_gene: .
j_gene: TRBJ1-1

CDR3nt: TGTGCCAGTAGTATACGGACAGGTTCGAACTATGGCTACACCTTC
CDR3aa: CASSIRTGSNYGYTF
abundance: medium-sized
v_gene: TRBV19
d_gene: TRBD1
j_gene: TRBJ1-2

CDR3nt: TGTGCCTGGCGACAGGGGTTTTGGACTGAAGCTTTCTTT
CDR3aa: CAWRQGFWTEAFF
abundance: .
v_gene: TRBV30
d_gene: TRBD1
j_gene: TRBJ1-1

CDR3nt: TGTGCCAGCAGCCCACAGGGAGGACAGCCCCAGCATTTT
CDR3aa: CASSPQGGQPQHF
abundance: .
v_gene: TRBV7-1
d_gene: .
j_gene: TRBJ1-5

CDR3nt: TGTGCCAGCAGTTTCACAGGGAAAAGTTCTAGGACACCCCTCCACTTT
CDR3aa: CASSFTGKSSRTPLHF
abundance: few
v_gene: TRBV6-8
d_gene: .
j_gene: TRBJ1-6

CDR3nt: TGTGCCAGCAGTTACGGGGGAGCCAAAAACATTCAGTACTTC
CDR3aa: CASSYGGAKNIQYF
abundance: medium-sized
v_gene: TRBV6-8
d_gene: .
j_gene: TRBJ2-4

CDR3nt: TGTGCCAGCAGGGCCTCGGGAAGATCCAAAAACATTCAGTACTTC
CDR3aa: CASRASGRSKNIQYF
abundance: many
v_gene: TRBV6-8
d_gene: .
j_gene: TRBJ2-4

CDR3nt: TGTGCCAGCAGCTGTTTACCGGGACTAGCGGGAGATTGTCATGAGCAGTTCTTC
CDR3aa: CASSCLPGLAGDCHEQFF
abundance: medium-sized
v_gene: TRBV11-3
d_gene: TRBD2
j_gene: TRBJ2-1

CDR3nt: TGTGCCAGCAGCAGGCCAAATTCACCCCTCCACTTT
CDR3aa: CASSRPNSPLHF
abundance: few
v_gene: TRBV2
d_gene: .
j_gene: TRBJ1-6

CDR3nt: TGCGCCAGCAGCCAAGATCAGCGAGGCCCCACACAGTATTTT
CDR3aa: CASSQDQRGPTQYF
abundance: many
v_gene: TRBV1
d_gene: .
j_gene: TRBJ2-3

CDR3nt: TGTGCCAGCAGCTTCTCAGGATCCTCCTACGAGCAGTACTTC
CDR3aa: CASSFSGSSYEQYF
abundance: .
v_gene: TRBV11-3
d_gene: .
j_gene: TRBJ2-7

CDR3nt: TGTGCCAGCAGCTTAGTAGGCAGGGTGACGTACGAGCAGTACTTC
CDR3aa: CASSLVGRVTYEQYF
abundance: .
v_gene: TRBV7-5
d_gene: .
j_gene: TRBJ2-7

CDR3nt: TGTGCCAGCTCAACAAGCGGGGGCCGAGCTACAGATACGCAGTATTTT
CDR3aa: CASSTSGGRATDTQYF
abundance: .
v_gene: TRBV18
d_gene: TRBD2
j_gene: TRBJ2-3

CDR3nt: TGCGCCAGCAGCCAAGTTCACGGGGGACTCTTATCCTACGAGCAGTACTTC
CDR3aa: CASSQVHGGLLSYEQYF
abundance: few
v_gene: TRBV1
d_gene: .
j_gene: TRBJ2-7

CDR3nt: TGTGCCAGCAGACCGGGGGGTAGCACAGATACGCAGTATTTT
CDR3aa: CASRPGGSTDTQYF
abundance: few
v_gene: TRBV6-8
d_gene: TRBD2
j_gene: TRBJ2-3

CDR3nt: TGTGCCAGCAGCCCCAGAGGGTGGCTCACACATCCCCCCTATGGCTACACCTTC
CDR3aa: CASSPRGWLTHPPYGYTF
abundance: .
v_gene: TRBV14
d_gene: .
j_gene: TRBJ1-2

CDR3nt: TGTGCCAGTAGGGACTGGAACACCGGGGAGCTGTTTTTT
CDR3aa: CASRDWNTGELFF
abundance: medium-sized
v_gene: TRBV19
d_gene: .
j_gene: TRBJ2-2

CDR3nt: TGTGCCAGTAGTATAGATGTGGGACAGGGGATTCGTAAATTCAATTCACCCCTCCACTTT
CDR3aa: CASSIDVGQGIRKFNSPLHF
abundance: .
v_gene: TRBV19
d_gene: TRBD1
j_gene: TRBJ1-6

CDR3nt: TGTGCCAGCTCCTGGACAGCGGAGAACACTGAAGCTTTCTTT
CDR3aa: CASSWTAENTEAFF
abundance: .
v_gene: TRBV18
d_gene: .
j_gene: TRBJ1-1

CDR3nt: TGTGCCAGCAGCCCCTACGGGGGGGCATACAATGAGCAGTTCTTC
CDR3aa: CASSPYGGAYNEQFF
abundance: many
v_gene: TRBV9
d_gene: TRBD2
j_gene: TRBJ2-1

CDR3nt: TGTGCCAGCAGCCGGAGAGAGGTCACAGGGGGCACTCAGCCCCAGCATTTT
CDR3aa: CASSRREVTGGTQPQHF
abundance: many
v_gene: TRBV11-3
d_gene: TRBD1
j_gene: TRBJ1-5

CDR3nt: TGCAGCGTTGAGTTGGAGGGAAGGGAGACCCAGTACTTC
CDR3aa: CSVELEGRETQYF
abundance: .
v_gene: TRBV29-1
d_gene: .
j_gene: TRBJ2-5

CDR3nt: TGTGCCAGCAGTTACTCGGCAGCCGAAAACTCTGGAAACACCATATATTTT
CDR3aa: CASSYSAAENSGNTIYF
abundance: large
v_gene: TRBV6-8
d_gene: .
j_gene: TRBJ1-3

CDR3nt: TGTGCCAGCTTTCCGTCGCGGGAAAGCGGGAGGTGGAATGAGCAGTTCTTC
CDR3aa: CASFPSRESGRWNEQFF
abundance: .
v_gene: TRBV12-5
d_gene: TRBD2
j_gene: TRBJ2-1

CDR3nt: TGTGCCAGCTCACCAAGAAACACCGCTGGAAACACCATATATTTT
CDR3aa: CASSPRNTAGNTIYF
abundance: .
v_gene: TRBV18
d_gene: .
j_gene: TRBJ1-3

CDR3nt: TGTGCCTGGAGTTGGGGCACCGGGGAGCTGTTTTTT
CDR3aa: CAWSWGTGELFF
abundance: .
v_gene: TRBV30
d_gene: .
j_gene: TRBJ2-2

CDR3nt: TGCGCCAGCAGCCAGGAACAGTCATATAGCAATCAGCCCCAGCATTTT
CDR3aa: CASSQEQSYSNQPQHF
abundance: many
v_gene: TRBV4-1
d_gene: .
j_gene: TRBJ1-5

CDR3nt: TGCGCCAGCAGCTTGGGGATGACAGGGTACCCTGAAGCTTTCTTT
CDR3aa: CASSLGMTGYPEAFF
abundance: few
v_gene: TRBV5-1
d_gene: TRBD1
j_gene: TRBJ1-1

CDR3nt: TGTGCCAGTAGCCAGTACAGGGGGTTCTCCTACGAGCAGTACTTC
CDR3aa: CASSQYRGFSYEQYF
abundance: few
v_gene: TRBV19
d_gene: TRBD1
j_gene: TRBJ2-7

CDR3nt: TGTGCCAGCTCACCGCCAGGCAGCGGGCTAATTTACAATGAGCAGTTCTTC
CDR3aa: CASSPPGSGLIYNEQFF
abundance: .
v_gene: TRBV18
d_gene: .
j_gene: TRBJ2-1

CDR3nt: TGTGCCAGCAGCTTTCAGTCAGGGCGAACTAATGAAAAACTGTTTTTT
CDR3aa: CASSFQSGRTNEKLFF
abundance: .
v_gene: TRBV11-3
d_gene: .
j_gene: TRBJ1-4

CDR3nt: TGTGCCAGCAGTGAAGAAGCGGTATCCTACGAGCAGTACTTC
CDR3aa: CASSEEAVSYEQYF
abundance: many
v_gene: TRBV6-1
d_gene: .
j_gene: TRBJ2-7

CDR3nt: TGTGCCAGCAGTGCCGGGCGGGGTACAGTCTATGGCTACACCTTC
CDR3aa: CASSAGRGTVYGYTF
abundance: few
v_gene: TRBV6-8
d_gene: .
j_gene: TRBJ1-2

CDR3nt: TGCGCCAGCAGCATCCGGGGGACGGGTTCACCCCTCCACTTT
CDR3aa: CASSIRGTGSPLHF
abundance: many
v_gene: TRBV4-1
d_gene: .
j_gene: TRBJ1-6

CDR3nt: TGCGCCAGCAGTGCTACAGGACAAGAGACCCAGTACTTC
CDR3aa: CASSATGQETQYF
abundance: .
v_gene: TRBV10-2
d_gene: .
j_gene: TRBJ2-5

CDR3nt: TGTGCCAGCAGTTCTCAGCGGGGGGGCCGCTTTGGGAGCTACGAGCAGTACTTC
CDR3aa: CASSSQRGGRFGSYEQYF
abundance: few
v_gene: TRBV6-8
d_gene: TRBD2
j_gene: TRBJ2-7

CDR3nt: TGTGCCAGCAACCTGTTAGCGGGAGTTTTCGGTGATGAGCAGTTCTTC
CDR3aa: CASNLLAGVFGDEQFF
abundance: medium-sized
v_gene: TRBV6-8
d_gene: TRBD2
j_gene: TRBJ2-1

CDR3nt: TGTGCCAGCAGTTATGGACAGCTCTATGGCTACACCTTC
CDR3aa: CASSYGQLYGYTF
abundance: many
v_gene: TRBV6-8
d_gene: .
j_gene: TRBJ1-2

CDR3nt: TGCGCCAGCAGCTTGGAAGTGGGGTCGGAAGAGACCCAGTACTTC
CDR3aa: CASSLEVGSEETQYF
abundance: .
v_gene: TRBV5-1
d_gene: .
j_gene: TRBJ2-5

CDR3nt: TGTGCCAGCAGCGGGGTGGGGTACGAGCAGTACTTC
CDR3aa: CASSGVGYEQYF
abundance: many
v_gene: TRBV9
d_gene: .
j_gene: TRBJ2-7